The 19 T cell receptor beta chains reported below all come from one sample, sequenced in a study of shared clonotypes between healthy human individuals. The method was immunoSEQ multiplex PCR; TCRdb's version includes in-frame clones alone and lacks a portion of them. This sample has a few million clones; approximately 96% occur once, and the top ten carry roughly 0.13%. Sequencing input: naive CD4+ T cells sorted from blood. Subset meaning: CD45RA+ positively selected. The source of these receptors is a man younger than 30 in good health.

CDR3: CAWSKAGGDGYTF. In DNA, the CDR3 is TGTGCCTGGAGTAAGGCGGGGGGAGATGGCTACACCTTC. The chain couples TRBV30 to TRBJ1-2, with D possibly being TRBD1 (5 bases). The ends were cut back, 2 bases at V and 6 bases at J, with 13 bases in the middle. The CDR3 sequence is 13 residues long. Germline-derived CDR1 and CDR2 are GTSNPN and SVGIG (reference sequence).

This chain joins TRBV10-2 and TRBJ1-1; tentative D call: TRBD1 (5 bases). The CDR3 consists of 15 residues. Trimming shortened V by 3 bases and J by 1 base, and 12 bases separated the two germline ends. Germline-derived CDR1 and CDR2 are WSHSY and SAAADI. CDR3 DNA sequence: TGCGCCAGCAGTGACCCCGGGACTTCGAACACTGAAGCTTTCTTT. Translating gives CASSDPGTSNTEAFF.

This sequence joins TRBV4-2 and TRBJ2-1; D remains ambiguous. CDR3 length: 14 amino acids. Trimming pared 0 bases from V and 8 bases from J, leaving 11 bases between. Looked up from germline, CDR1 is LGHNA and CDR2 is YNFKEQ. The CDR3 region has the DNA TGTGCCAGCAGCCAAGATGGAACCGCGTATGAGCAGTTCTTC. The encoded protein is CASSQDGTAYEQFF.

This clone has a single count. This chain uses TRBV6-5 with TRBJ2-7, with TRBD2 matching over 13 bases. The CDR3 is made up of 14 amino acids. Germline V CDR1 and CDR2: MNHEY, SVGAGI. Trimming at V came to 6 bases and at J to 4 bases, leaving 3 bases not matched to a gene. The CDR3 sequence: CASRRGLAGYEQYF. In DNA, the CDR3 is TGTGCCAGCAGGAGGGGACTAGCGGGGTACGAGCAGTACTTC.

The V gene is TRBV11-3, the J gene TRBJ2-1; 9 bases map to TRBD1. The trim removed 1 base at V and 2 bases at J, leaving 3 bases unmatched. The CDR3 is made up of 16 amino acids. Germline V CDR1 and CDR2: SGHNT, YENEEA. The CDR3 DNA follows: TGTGCCAGCAGCTTAGGGGGACAGGGACCCTACAATGAGCAGTTCTTC. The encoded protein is CASSLGGQGPYNEQFF.

CDR3 residues: CASSQVVQSTYEQYF. The CDR3 bases are TGCGCCAGCAGCCAAGTTGTACAGTCCACCTACGAGCAGTACTTC. The chain carries TRBV4-1 and TRBJ2-7, with unresolved D. Trimming removed 1 base from V and 2 bases from J, with 12 bases in between. CDR3 length equals 15 residues. CDR1 is MGHRA, CDR2 YSYEKL, per germline.

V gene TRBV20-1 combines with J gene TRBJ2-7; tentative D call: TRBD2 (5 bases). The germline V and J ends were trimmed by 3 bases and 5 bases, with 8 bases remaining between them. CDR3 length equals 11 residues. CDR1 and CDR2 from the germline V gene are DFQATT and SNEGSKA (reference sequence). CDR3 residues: CSASEEDEQYF. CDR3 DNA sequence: TGCAGTGCTAGTGAGGAGGACGAGCAGTACTTC.

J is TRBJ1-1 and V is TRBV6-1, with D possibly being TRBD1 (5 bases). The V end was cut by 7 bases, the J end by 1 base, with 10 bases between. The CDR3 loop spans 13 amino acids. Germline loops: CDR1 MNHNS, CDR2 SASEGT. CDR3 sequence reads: CASIRDQNTEAFF. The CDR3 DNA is TGTGCCAGCATTCGGGACCAGAACACTGAAGCTTTCTTT.

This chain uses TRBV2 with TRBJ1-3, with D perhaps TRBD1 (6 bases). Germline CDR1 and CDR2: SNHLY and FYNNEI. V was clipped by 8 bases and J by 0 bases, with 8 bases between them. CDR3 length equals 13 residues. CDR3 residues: CASGGYSGNTIYF. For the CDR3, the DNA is TGTGCCAGCGGGGGCTACTCTGGAAACACCATATATTTT.

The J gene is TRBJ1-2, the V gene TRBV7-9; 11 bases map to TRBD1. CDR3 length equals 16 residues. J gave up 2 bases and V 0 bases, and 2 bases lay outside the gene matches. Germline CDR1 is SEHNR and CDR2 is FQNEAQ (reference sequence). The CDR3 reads CASSLAGQGVNYGYTF. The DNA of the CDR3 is TGTGCCAGCAGCTTAGCGGGACAGGGGGTGAACTATGGCTACACCTTC.

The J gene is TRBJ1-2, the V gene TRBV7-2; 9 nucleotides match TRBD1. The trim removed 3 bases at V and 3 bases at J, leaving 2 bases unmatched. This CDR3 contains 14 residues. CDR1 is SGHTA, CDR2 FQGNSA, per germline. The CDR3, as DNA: TGTGCCAGCAGCTTGGGACAGGGCCACTATGGCTACACCTTC. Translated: CASSLGQGHYGYTF.

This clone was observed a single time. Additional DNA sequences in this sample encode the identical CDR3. This CDR3 is CASSLDRTSYNEQFF. The CDR3 DNA sequence: TGCGCCAGCAGCTTGGACAGGACTTCCTACAATGAGCAGTTCTTC. The V and J genes are TRBV5-1 and TRBJ2-1, with D perhaps matching TRBD1 or TRBD2 (5 bases each). The CDR3 loop spans 15 amino acids. Germline V gene sequence: CDR1 SGHRS, CDR2 YFSETQ. Deletions cut 0 bases from V and 1 base from J, with 8 bases between.

The CDR3 region is CASSPIGGNTGELFF. The CDR3 nucleotides read TGTGCCAGCTCACCCATCGGCGGGAACACCGGGGAGCTGTTTTTT. This chain connects TRBV18 to TRBJ2-2; no clear D gene. V was trimmed by 3 bases and J by 1 base, leaving 9 bases between them. Germline V gene sequence: CDR1 KGHSH, CDR2 LQKENI. The CDR3 length is 15 residues.

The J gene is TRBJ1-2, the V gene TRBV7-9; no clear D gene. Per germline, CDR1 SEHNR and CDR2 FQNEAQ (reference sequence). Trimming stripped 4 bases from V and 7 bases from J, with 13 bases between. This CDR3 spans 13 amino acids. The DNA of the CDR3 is TGTGCCAGCAGCTCCCTGACGGGTCGTGGCTACACCTTC. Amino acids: CASSSLTGRGYTF.

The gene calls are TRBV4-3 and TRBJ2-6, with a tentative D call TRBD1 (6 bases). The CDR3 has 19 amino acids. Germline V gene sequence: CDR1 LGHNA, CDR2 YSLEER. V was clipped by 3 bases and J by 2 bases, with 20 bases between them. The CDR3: CASSQDLQGRSTGANVLTF. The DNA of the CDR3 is TGCGCCAGCAGCCAGGACCTACAGGGACGATCTACTGGGGCCAACGTCCTGACTTTC.

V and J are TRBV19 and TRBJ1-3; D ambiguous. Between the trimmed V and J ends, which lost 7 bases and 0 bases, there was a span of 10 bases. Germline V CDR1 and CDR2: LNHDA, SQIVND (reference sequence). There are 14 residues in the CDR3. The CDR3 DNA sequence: TGTGCCAGTACAGCATTCTCCTCTGGAAACACCATATATTTT. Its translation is CASTAFSSGNTIYF. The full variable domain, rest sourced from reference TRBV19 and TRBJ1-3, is DGGITQSPKYLFRKEGQNVTLSCEQNLNHDAMYWYRQDPGQGLRLIYYSQIVNDFQKGDIAEGYSVSREKKESFPLTVTSAQKNPTAFYLCASTAFSSGNTIYFGEGSWLTVV.

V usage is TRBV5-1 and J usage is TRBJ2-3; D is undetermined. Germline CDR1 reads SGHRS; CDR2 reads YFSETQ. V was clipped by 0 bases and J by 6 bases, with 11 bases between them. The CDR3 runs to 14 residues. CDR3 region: CASSLDPLADTQYF. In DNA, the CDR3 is TGCGCCAGCAGCTTGGATCCCCTGGCTGATACGCAGTATTTT.

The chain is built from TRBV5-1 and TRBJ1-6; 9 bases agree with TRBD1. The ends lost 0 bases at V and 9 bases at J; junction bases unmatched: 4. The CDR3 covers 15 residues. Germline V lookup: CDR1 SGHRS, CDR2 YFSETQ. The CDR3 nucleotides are TGCGCCAGCAGCTTGGTAGGGACAGGGAGTTCACCCCTCCACTTT. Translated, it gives CASSLVGTGSSPLHF.

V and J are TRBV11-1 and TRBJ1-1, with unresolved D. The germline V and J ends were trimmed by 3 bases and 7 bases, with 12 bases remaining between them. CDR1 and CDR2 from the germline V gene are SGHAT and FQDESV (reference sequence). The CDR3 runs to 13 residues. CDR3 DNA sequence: TGTGCCAGCAGCTTGAATACGCGAGGTGAAGCTTTCTTT. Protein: CASSLNTRGEAFF.